The 22 T cell receptor beta chains in this list originate from one sample, sequenced in a study of CD8+ T cells in alopecia areata. Reverse transcription of extracted RNA yielded cDNA, which provided the sequencing template. Measured with immunoSEQ multiplex PCR; TCRdb has only the in-frame clones, and not every one. The table lists 220,000 or so clones, approximately 61% of them singletons. This specimen consisted of CD4+ T cells sorted from blood, obtained at week 0. The source of these receptors is a human donor with alopecia areata.

V usage is TRBV9 and J usage is TRBJ1-5; no firm D call. Germline V lookup: CDR1 SGDLS, CDR2 YYNGEE. V was trimmed by 4 bases and J by 6 bases, leaving 14 bases between them. This CDR3 region has 14 residues. The CDR3 is CASSPGREVQPQHF. In DNA form, the CDR3 reads TGTGCCAGCAGCCCTGGACGGGAGGTTCAGCCCCAGCATTTT.

CDR3 sequence reads: CASSRPLFSYNEQFF. The CDR3 region has the DNA TGTGCCAGCAGCCGTCCTCTCTTCTCCTACAATGAGCAGTTCTTC. The rearrangement joins TRBV7-9 to TRBJ2-1; no clear D. Germline-derived CDR1 and CDR2 are SEHNR and FQNEAQ (reference sequence). The V gene lost 5 bases and the J gene lost 0 bases, with 11 bases spanning the gap. CDR3 size: 15 residues. Together with reference TRBV7-9 and TRBJ2-1, the CDR3 gives the full variable domain: DTGVSQNPRHKITKRGQNVTFRCDPISEHNRLYWYRQTLGQGPEFLTYFQNEAQLEKSRLLSDRFSAERPKGSFSTLEIQRTEQGDSAMYLCASSRPLFSYNEQFFGPGTRLTVL.

This clone was recorded a few times. The chain joins TRBV5-1 to TRBJ2-7; TRBD1 might be the D (6 bases). The germline V gene has CDR1 SGHRS and CDR2 YFSETQ. The CDR3 totals 15 residues. Trimming removed 4 bases from V and 3 bases from J, with 17 bases in between. The CDR3 protein is CASSEAQGWFYEQYF. The CDR3 nucleotides are TGCGCCAGCAGCGAGGCCCAGGGGTGGTTCTACGAGCAGTACTTC.

CDR3 protein: CASSQAETYEQYF. CDR3 nucleotide sequence: TGCGCCAGCAGCCAAGCTGAAACCTACGAGCAGTACTTC. The chain combines TRBV4-1 with TRBJ2-7; no clear D. Germline lookup yields CDR1 MGHRA and CDR2 YSYEKL. V gave up 1 base and J gave up 2 bases, with 6 bases separating them. The CDR3 loop spans 13 amino acids.

V gene TRBV9 combines with J gene TRBJ2-3; D might be TRBD2 (5 bases). This CDR3 spans 14 amino acids. Trimming left V 2 bases short and J 1 base short, with 8 bases between. The germline gives CDR1 SGDLS, CDR2 YYNGEE. CDR3 in amino acids: CASSVSGGTDTQYF. DNA of the CDR3: TGTGCCAGCAGCGTGAGCGGTGGCACAGATACGCAGTATTTT.

The rearrangement links TRBV19 to TRBJ2-7; 9 bases align to TRBD2. CDR3 length equals 18 residues. Germline trimming cut 9 bases from V and 0 bases from J; bases unmatched to any gene: 18. Germline assignment: CDR1 LNHDA and CDR2 SQIVND (reference sequence). The DNA of the CDR3 is TGTGCCAGCCGCGGGGGACGGGAACTAGCGGGTGCCTCCTACGAGCAGTACTTC. Its translation: CASRGGRELAGASYEQYF.

This clone was detected only a few times. V usage is TRBV4-1 and J usage is TRBJ2-6; no definite D call. CDR1 MGHRA and CDR2 YSYEKL come from the germline V gene. CDR3 length: 16 amino acids. The V end was cut by 3 bases, the J end by 0 bases, with 9 bases between. Written as DNA, the CDR3 is TGCGCCAGCAGCCACCCCTCCAACTCTGGGGCCAACGTCCTGACTTTC. Translated, it gives CASSHPSNSGANVLTF.

The chain combines TRBV5-1 with TRBJ2-7; 10 nucleotides line up with TRBD2. This CDR3 is built from 15 residues. V gave up 4 bases and J gave up 2 bases; unmatched junction bases: 6. Germline CDR1 and CDR2: SGHRS and YFSETQ. This chain's CDR3 is CASSGDSGRTYEQYF. As DNA, the CDR3 is TGCGCCAGCAGCGGGGATAGCGGGAGGACCTACGAGCAGTACTTC.

The chain employs TRBV7-3 and TRBJ2-7, with a weak D call TRBD2 (5 bases). Trimming left V 4 bases short and J 7 bases short, with 8 bases between. This CDR3 spans 11 amino acids. CDR1 and CDR2 from the germline V gene are SGHTA and FQGTGA. CDR3 in amino acids: CASSSSGEQYF. The CDR3, as DNA: TGTGCCAGCAGCTCCTCGGGGGAGCAGTACTTC.

The V call is TRBV29-1, the J call TRBJ1-1; D gene ambiguous. The CDR3 runs 12 residues. Germline V gene data show CDR1 as SQVTM and CDR2 as ANQGSEA. Between the trimmed V and J ends, which lost 4 bases and 4 bases, there was a span of 10 bases. CDR3 region: CSVALLVTEAFF. CDR3 DNA: TGCAGCGTTGCCCTATTGGTCACTGAAGCTTTCTTT.

The table lists this clone with a few counts. The chain links TRBV29-1 to TRBJ1-1, with D possibly matching TRBD1 (5 bases). CDR1 SQVTM and CDR2 ANQGSEA come from the germline V gene. Between the trimmed V and J ends, which lost 2 bases and 1 base, there was a span of 8 bases. This CDR3 spans 13 amino acids. The DNA for the CDR3 is TGCAGCGTTGAAACGGGGCCGAACACTGAAGCTTTCTTT. It encodes CSVETGPNTEAFF.

The V and J genes are TRBV25-1 and TRBJ2-3; 8 bases match TRBD1. This CDR3 contains 13 residues. Losses at the gene ends were 5 bases for V and 5 bases for J; bases not matched to a gene: 3. CDR1 and CDR2 from the germline V gene are MGHDK and SYGVNS. The CDR3 loop is CASSYTGGDTQYF. CDR3 DNA: TGTGCCAGCAGTTATACAGGGGGAGATACGCAGTATTTT.

The rearrangement links TRBV5-1 to TRBJ2-1; perhaps TRBD2 as D (5 bases). The CDR3 length is 15 residues. Germline V gives CDR1 SGHRS, CDR2 YFSETQ. V was cut by 0 bases and J by 1 base, with 8 bases left in between. CDR3 bases: TGCGCCAGCAGCTTGGAAACGGGATCCTACAATGAGCAGTTCTTC. This sequence encodes CASSLETGSYNEQFF.

The chain employs TRBV6-6 and TRBJ2-7, with D uncertain. Looked up from germline, CDR1 is MNHNY and CDR2 is SVGAGI (reference sequence). Trimming stripped 5 bases from V and 0 bases from J, with 11 bases between. CDR3 size: 14 residues. The CDR3 loop reads CASSTTADSYEQYF. CDR3 nucleotide sequence: TGTGCCAGCAGTACCACTGCAGACTCCTACGAGCAGTACTTC.

This clone is a singleton in its sample. CDR3 region: CASSSAGTGGYEQYF. CDR3 nucleotides: TGTGCCAGCAGTTCTGCCGGGACAGGGGGCTACGAGCAGTACTTC. The genes are TRBV27 and TRBJ2-7; 11 positions agree with TRBD1. CDR1 is MNHEY, CDR2 SMNVEV, per germline (reference sequence). This CDR3 is 15 amino acids long. J was trimmed by 3 bases and V by 4 bases; bases with no gene match: 5.

The chain combines TRBV7-9 with TRBJ2-7, with D tentatively TRBD2 (6 bases). CDR3 length: 14 amino acids. V lost 5 bases and J lost 5, with 16 bases in between. Germline CDR1 and CDR2: SEHNR and FQNEAQ (reference sequence). The CDR3, as DNA: TGTGCCAGCAGCCACTTCGCGGGGTTAGACGAGCAGTACTTC. It translates to CASSHFAGLDEQYF.

This clone was recorded only once. This sequence joins TRBV5-6 and TRBJ1-2; TRBD1 is a possible D gene (5 bases). CDR1 and CDR2 from the germline V gene are SGHDT and YYEEEE. The ends were cut back, 0 bases at V and 3 bases at J, with 15 bases in the middle. This CDR3 region has 16 residues. The CDR3 loop reads CASSLASQGWYYGYTF. CDR3 coding DNA: TGTGCCAGCAGCTTGGCCTCCCAGGGCTGGTACTATGGCTACACCTTC.

This clone was recorded many times. The rearrangement joins TRBV7-3 to TRBJ1-1; D not resolved. Germline CDR1 and CDR2: SGHTA and FQGTGA. The CDR3 runs 13 residues. V dropped 6 bases and J dropped 7 bases, with 15 bases sitting between them. CDR3 nucleotides: TGTGCCAGCAGATTACTCCCGGGTAGTGAAGCTTTCTTT. It is translated as CASRLLPGSEAFF.

The chain couples TRBV30 to TRBJ1-1; the match to TRBD1 covers 7 bases. Trimming cost V 4 bases and J 0 bases; bases outside gene matches: 11. Looked up from germline, CDR1 is GTSNPN and CDR2 is SVGIG (reference sequence). CDR3 length: 16 amino acids. For the CDR3, the DNA is TGTGCCTGGACCAAACCCCGGACAGGCTTGAACACTGAAGCTTTCTTT. Amino acid sequence: CAWTKPRTGLNTEAFF.

This clone turned up a few times. The gene calls are TRBV12-5 and TRBJ2-1; 8 positions agree with TRBD2. V trimming: 0 bases; J trimming: 5 bases; junction bases outside the gene matches: 6. The CDR3 covers 16 residues. Per the germline V gene, CDR1 is LGHNT and CDR2 is FRNRAP. CDR3 bases: TGTGCTAGTGGTTTGGTCAGCGGGAGAGTTGACAATGAGCAGTTCTTC. Translating gives CASGLVSGRVDNEQFF.

CDR3 in amino acids: CSVGLGLHQPQHF. CDR3 DNA: TGCAGCGTTGGTCTGGGGCTGCACCAGCCCCAGCATTTT. The chain has TRBV29-1 and TRBJ1-5; maybe TRBD1 (5 bases). Germline V gene lookup returns CDR1 SQVTM and CDR2 ANQGSEA. V was clipped by 4 bases and J by 7 bases, with 14 bases between them. The CDR3 is 13 residues long.

This clone was seen a handful of times. J is TRBJ1-5 and V is TRBV30; no clear D. This CDR3 contains 13 residues. V lost 2 bases and J 5 bases, leaving 10 bases between the germline ends. Germline V gives CDR1 GTSNPN, CDR2 SVGIG (reference sequence). CDR3 residues: CAWSRTSDQPQHF. The CDR3 DNA follows: TGTGCCTGGAGTAGAACCAGTGATCAGCCCCAGCATTTT.